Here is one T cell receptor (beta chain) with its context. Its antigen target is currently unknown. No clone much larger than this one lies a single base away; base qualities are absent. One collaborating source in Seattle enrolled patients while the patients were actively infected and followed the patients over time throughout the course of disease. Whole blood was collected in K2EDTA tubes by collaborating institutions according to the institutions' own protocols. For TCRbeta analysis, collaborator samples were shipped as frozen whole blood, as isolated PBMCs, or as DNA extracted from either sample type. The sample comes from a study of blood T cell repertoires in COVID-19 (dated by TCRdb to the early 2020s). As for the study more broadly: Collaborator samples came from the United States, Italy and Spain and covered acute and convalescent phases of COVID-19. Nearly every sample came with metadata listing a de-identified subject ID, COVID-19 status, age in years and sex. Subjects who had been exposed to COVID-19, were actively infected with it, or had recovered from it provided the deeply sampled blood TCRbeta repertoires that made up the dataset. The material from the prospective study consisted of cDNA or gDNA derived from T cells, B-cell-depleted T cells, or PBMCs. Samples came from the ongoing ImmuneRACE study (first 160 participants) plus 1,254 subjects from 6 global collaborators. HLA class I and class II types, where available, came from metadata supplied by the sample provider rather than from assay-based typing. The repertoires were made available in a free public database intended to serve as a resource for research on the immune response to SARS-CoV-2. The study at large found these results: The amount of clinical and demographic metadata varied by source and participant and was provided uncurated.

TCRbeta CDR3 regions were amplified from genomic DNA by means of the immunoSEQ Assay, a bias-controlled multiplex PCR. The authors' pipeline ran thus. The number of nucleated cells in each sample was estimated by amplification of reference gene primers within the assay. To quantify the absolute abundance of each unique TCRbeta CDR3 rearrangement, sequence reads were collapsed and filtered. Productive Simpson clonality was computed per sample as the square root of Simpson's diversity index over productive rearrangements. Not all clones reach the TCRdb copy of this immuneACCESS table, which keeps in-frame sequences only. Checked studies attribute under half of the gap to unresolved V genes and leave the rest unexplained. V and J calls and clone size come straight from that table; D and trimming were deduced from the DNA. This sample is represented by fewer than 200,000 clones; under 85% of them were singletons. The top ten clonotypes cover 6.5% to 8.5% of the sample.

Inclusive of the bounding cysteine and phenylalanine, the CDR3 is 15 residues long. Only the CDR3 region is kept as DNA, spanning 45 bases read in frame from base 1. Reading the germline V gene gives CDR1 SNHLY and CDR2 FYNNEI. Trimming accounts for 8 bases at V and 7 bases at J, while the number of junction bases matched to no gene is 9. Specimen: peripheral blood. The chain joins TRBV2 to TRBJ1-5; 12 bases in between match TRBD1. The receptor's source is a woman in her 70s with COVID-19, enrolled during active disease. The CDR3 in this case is CASDDSGTGGQPQHF. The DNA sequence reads TGTGCCAGCGATGATTCCGGGACAGGGGGCCAGCCCCAGCATTTT.